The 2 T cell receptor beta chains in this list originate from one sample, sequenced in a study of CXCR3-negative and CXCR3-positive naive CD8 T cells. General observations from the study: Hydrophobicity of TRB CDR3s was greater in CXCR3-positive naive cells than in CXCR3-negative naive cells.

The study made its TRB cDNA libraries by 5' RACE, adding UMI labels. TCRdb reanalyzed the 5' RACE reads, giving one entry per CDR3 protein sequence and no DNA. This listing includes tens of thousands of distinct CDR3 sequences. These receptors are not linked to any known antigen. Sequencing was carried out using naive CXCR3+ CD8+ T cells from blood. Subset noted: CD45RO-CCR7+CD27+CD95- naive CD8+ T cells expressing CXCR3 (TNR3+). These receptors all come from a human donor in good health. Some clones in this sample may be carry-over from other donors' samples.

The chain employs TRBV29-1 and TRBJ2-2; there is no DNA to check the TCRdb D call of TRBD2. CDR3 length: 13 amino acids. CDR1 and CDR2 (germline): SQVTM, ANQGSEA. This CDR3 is CSGLRENTGELFF.

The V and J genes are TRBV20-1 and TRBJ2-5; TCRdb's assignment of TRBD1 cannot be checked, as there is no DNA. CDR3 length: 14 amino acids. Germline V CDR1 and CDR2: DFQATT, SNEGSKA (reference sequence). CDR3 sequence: CSAIDREGWETQYF.